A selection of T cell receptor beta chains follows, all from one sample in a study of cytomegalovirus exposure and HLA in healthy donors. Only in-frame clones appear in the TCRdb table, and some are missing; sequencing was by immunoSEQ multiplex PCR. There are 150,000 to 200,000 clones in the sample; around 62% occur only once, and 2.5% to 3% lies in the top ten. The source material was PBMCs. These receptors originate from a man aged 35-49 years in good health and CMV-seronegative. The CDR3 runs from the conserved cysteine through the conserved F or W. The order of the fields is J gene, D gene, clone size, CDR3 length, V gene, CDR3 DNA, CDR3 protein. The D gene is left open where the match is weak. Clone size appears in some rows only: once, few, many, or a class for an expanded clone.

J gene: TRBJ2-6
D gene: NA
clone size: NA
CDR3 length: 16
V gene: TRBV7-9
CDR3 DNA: TGTGCCAGCAGCTTAGAGGGCAGGGCTGGGGCCAACGTCCTGACTTTC
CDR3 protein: CASSLEGRAGANVLTF

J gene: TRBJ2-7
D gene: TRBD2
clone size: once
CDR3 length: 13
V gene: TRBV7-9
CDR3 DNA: TGTGCCAGCAGCTTGGGACTAGCCCCCGAGCAGTACTTC
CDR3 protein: CASSLGLAPEQYF

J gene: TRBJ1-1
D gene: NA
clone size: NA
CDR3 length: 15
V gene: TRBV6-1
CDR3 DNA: TGTGCCAGCAGTATACCGGGGGGTAGGAGCACTGAAGCTTTCTTT
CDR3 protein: CASSIPGGRSTEAFF

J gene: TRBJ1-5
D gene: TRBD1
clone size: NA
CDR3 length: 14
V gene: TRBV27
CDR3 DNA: TGTGCCAGCAGTGTCCAGGGGGAAAATCAGCCCCAGCATTTT
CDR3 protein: CASSVQGENQPQHF

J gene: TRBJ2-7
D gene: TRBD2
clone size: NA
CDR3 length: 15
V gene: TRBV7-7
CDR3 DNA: TGTGCCAGCAGCTTAGAGAGCGGGAGCTCCTACGAGCAGTACTTC
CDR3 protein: CASSLESGSSYEQYF

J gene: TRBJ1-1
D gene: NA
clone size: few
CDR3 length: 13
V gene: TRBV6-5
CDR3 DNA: TGTGCCAGCAGCTTAAGGGGAGGGTTAGTCCCCTTCTTT
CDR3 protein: CASSLRGGLVPFF

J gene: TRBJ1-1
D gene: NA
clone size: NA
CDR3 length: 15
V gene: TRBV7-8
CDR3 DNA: TGTGCCAGCAGCTTAGAAAGTTCGGGGTACACTGAAGCTTTCTTT
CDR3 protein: CASSLESSGYTEAFF

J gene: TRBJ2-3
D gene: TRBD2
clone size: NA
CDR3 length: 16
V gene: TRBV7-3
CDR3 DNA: TGTGCCAGCAGCTTAACAGGGACTAGCCTCACAGATACGCAGTATTTT
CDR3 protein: CASSLTGTSLTDTQYF

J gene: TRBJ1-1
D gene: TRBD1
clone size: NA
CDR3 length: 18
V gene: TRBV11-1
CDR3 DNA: TGTGCCAGCAGTCTCCTCCCGGGACAGGGGGCGGCTGGCACTGAAGCTTTCTTT
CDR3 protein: CASSLLPGQGAAGTEAFF

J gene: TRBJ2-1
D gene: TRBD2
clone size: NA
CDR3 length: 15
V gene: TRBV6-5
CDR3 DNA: TGTGCCAGCACCCCAAGGACTAGCGGGATCAATGAGCAGTTCTTC
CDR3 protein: CASTPRTSGINEQFF

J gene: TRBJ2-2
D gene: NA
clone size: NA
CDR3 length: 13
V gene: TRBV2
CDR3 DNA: TGTGCCAGCCGACAGGGGAGGGCCGGGGAGCTGTTTTTT
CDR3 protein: CASRQGRAGELFF

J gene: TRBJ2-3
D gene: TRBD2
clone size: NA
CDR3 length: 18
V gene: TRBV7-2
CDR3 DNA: TGTGCCAGCAGCTCCTTAGCGGGGGGTAGACCTAGCACAGATACGCAGTATTTT
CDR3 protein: CASSSLAGGRPSTDTQYF

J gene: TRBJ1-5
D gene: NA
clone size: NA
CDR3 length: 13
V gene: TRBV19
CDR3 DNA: TGTGCCAGTAGAGCCGGCGGGGTTCAGCCCCAGCATTTT
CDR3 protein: CASRAGGVQPQHF

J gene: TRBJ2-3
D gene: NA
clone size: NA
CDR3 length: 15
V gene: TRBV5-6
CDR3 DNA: TGTGCCAGCAGCTTAGGTGGGGGGGCCACAGATACGCAGTATTTT
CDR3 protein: CASSLGGGATDTQYF

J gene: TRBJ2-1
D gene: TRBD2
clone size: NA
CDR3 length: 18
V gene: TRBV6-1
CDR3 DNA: TGTGCCAGCAGTGAAGAAGGTAGCGGGGGCCGGGGGTACAATGAGCAGTTCTTC
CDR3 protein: CASSEEGSGGRGYNEQFF

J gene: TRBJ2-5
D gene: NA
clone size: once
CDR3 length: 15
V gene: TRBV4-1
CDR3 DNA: TGCGCCAGCAGCCAAGATGGGGCAGCTCAAGAGACCCAGTACTTC
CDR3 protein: CASSQDGAAQETQYF

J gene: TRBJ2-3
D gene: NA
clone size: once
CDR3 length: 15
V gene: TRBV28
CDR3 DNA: TGTGCCAGCAGTTTTCTCGACGGGAGCGCAGATACGCAGTATTTT
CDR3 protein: CASSFLDGSADTQYF

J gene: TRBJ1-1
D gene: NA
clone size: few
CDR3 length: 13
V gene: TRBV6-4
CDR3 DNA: TGTGCCAGCCTCAGGGTTTTAAACACTGAAGCTTTCTTT
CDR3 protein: CASLRVLNTEAFF

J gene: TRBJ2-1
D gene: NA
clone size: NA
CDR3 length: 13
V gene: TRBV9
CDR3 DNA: TGTGCCAGCAGCGCGCGACTTGCGGGCGAGCAGTTCTTC
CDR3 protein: CASSARLAGEQFF

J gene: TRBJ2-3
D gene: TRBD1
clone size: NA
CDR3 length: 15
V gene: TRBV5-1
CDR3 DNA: TGCGCCAGCAGCGCAAACAGGGGTCCCACAGATACGCAGTATTTT
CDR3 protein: CASSANRGPTDTQYF

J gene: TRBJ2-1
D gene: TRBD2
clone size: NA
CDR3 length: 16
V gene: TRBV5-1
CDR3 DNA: TGCGCCAGCAGCTTGGCCGTGCGGGGGATCGGGAATGAGCAGTTCTTC
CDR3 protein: CASSLAVRGIGNEQFF

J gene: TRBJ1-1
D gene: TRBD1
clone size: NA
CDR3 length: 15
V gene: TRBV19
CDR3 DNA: TGTGCCAGTAGTTTACGCGACAGGGGGGAAACTGAAGCTTTCTTT
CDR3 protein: CASSLRDRGETEAFF

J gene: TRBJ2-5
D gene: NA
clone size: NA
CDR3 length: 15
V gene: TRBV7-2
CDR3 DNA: TGTGCCAGCAGTCTTCATGGGGGGGCCCAAGAGACCCAGTACTTC
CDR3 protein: CASSLHGGAQETQYF

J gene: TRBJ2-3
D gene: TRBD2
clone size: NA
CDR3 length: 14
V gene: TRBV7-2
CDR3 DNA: TGTGCCAGCAGTCTACTAGCGGGAGAAGATACGCAGTATTTT
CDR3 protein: CASSLLAGEDTQYF

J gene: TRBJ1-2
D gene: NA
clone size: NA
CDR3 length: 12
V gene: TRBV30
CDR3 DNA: TGTGCCTGGAATTTGGGGAGGGATGGCTACACCTTC
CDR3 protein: CAWNLGRDGYTF

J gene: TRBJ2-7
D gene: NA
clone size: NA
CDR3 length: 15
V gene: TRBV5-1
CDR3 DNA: TGCGCCAGCAGCTTGGATCAGGGAATCTCCTACGAGCAGTACTTC
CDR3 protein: CASSLDQGISYEQYF

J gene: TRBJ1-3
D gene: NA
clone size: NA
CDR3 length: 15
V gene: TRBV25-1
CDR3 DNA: TGTGCCAGCAGAAAAGCTCAGGGGATTGGAAACACCATATATTTT
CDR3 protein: CASRKAQGIGNTIYF

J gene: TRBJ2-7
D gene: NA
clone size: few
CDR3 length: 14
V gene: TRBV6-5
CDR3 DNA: TGTGCCAGCAGTTTCCGGGTCAAGGCCTACGAGCAGTACTTC
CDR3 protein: CASSFRVKAYEQYF

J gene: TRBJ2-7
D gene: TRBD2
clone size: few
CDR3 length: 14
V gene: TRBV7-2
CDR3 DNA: TGTGCCAGCAGCCCCCGGACTAGAGACTACGAGCAGTACTTC
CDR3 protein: CASSPRTRDYEQYF

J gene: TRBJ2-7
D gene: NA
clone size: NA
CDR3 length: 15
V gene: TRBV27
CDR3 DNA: TGTGCCAGCAGTTTAGACCTCGGGACTTTCTACGAGCAGTACTTC
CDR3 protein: CASSLDLGTFYEQYF

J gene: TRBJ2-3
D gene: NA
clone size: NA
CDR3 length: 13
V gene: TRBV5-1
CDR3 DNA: TGCGCCAGCAGCGTTAGCGGCAGAGATACGCAGTATTTT
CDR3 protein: CASSVSGRDTQYF

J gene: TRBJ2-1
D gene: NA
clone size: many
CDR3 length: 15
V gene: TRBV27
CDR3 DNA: TGTGCCAGCAGTCCAACCTGGAGCTCCTACAATGAGCAGTTCTTC
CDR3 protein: CASSPTWSSYNEQFF

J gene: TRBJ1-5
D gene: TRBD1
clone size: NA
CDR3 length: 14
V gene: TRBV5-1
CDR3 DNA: TGCGCCAGCAGCTGGACAGGTCCCAATCAGCCCCAGCATTTT
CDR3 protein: CASSWTGPNQPQHF

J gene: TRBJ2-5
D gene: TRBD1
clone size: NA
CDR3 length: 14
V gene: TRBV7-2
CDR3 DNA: TGTGCCAGCAGCTTAATCTCGGACAGGGGGACCCAGTACTTC
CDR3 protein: CASSLISDRGTQYF

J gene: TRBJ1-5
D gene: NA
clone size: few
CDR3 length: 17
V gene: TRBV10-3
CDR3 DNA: TGTGCCATCAGTGAACTAGGGCCCGGGAGGGGCAATCAGCCCCAGCATTTT
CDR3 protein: CAISELGPGRGNQPQHF

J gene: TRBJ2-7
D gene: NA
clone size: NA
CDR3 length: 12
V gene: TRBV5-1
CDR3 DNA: TGCGCCAGCAGCTCACAGAATTACGAGCAGTACTTC
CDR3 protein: CASSSQNYEQYF

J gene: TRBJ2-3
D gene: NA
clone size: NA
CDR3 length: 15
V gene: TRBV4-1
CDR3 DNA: TGCGCCAGCAGCCAAGAGGGGCTTAGCACAGATACGCAGTATTTT
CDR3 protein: CASSQEGLSTDTQYF